This T cell receptor (beta chain) was found in a study of OX40 agonist ivuxolimab in advanced cancers. Turning to the overall study: Ivuxolimab was an agonistic, fully human IgG2 monoclonal antibody directed against OX40 (CD134), a costimulatory receptor. Of the 50 to 55 patients in dose escalation, some 19 had hepatocellular carcinoma, about 15 had melanoma, 9 had renal cell carcinoma and 9 had head and neck cancer. Patients were allowed to have had prior anti-PD-1, anti-PD-L1 or anti-CTLA-4 therapy, and around two fifths of the dose-escalation patients had been treated with checkpoint inhibitors. The paper covers the monotherapy dose-escalation part of the phase I ivuxolimab trial, which included N ≈ 50 patients. Peripheral TCRbeta sequencing was intended to test whether TCR sequence diversity was altered and clonal T-cell expansion was caused by ivuxolimab. Intravenous ivuxolimab was administered to patients every 2 weeks at six dose levels: 0.01, 0.1, 0.3, 1.5, 3 and 10 mg/kg. Partial responses occurred in three dose-escalation patients: two with cutaneous melanoma and one with hepatocellular carcinoma. The dose-escalation cohort was approximately 83% male with a mean age of approximately 60 years, ranging from roughly 23 to 90.

Genomic DNA was extracted from sorted cells for sequencing of the TCRbeta CDR3 region. The immunoSEQ Assay was used for sequencing of TCRbeta CDR3 regions. This immuneACCESS table, as held by TCRdb, lists in-frame sequences with V and J called but not all clones. Of the missing ones, under half trace to an unresolved V gene in checked studies; the others have no known cause. This sample lists about 48,000 clones; 79% were detected once. About 1.9% of the sample goes to the ten largest clones. Based on the germline V gene (reference sequence), the CDR1 and CDR2 sequences are LNHDA and SQIVND. The CDR3 runs 14 residues from the cysteine to the phenylalanine. Solely the CDR3 DNA is kept, with 42 bases framed from the first base. Trimming takes 6 bases from V and 5 bases from J, and the germline ends sit 11 bases apart. The trial excluded patients who had a history of autoimmune disease or who were on systemic immunosuppression. In every dose cohort, peripheral blood was drawn for TCR sequencing at baseline, cycle 4 day 1, and cycle 7 day 1. Samples came from an open-label, multicenter, first-in-human phase I dose-escalation trial of ivuxolimab. Adults with locally advanced or metastatic melanoma, renal cell, hepatocellular, or head and neck squamous cell carcinoma were enrolled in the trial. Before TCR sequencing, CD4+ and CD8+ T cells were separately sorted from peripheral blood.

Study-wide findings and limitations: On average, CD8+ T cells showed more expanded clones than CD4+ T cells after ivuxolimab. In partial responders in the 0.1-3.0 mg/kg groups, normalized peripheral clonal expansion was found to be among the lowest, especially among CD8+ T cells. Clonal expansion of both CD4+ and CD8+ blood T cells was observed from baseline to week 6 at doses 0.1 to 3.0 mg/kg. Low levels of normalized T-cell clonal expansion were also seen in some nonresponding patients. Which antigens the clonally expanded peripheral T cells were specific for was not determined.

This clone was observed a single time. Its cognate antigen has yet to be identified. One base away there is no much larger clone; base qualities are not given. Recombination joined TRBV19 with TRBJ1-6; no D gene can be assigned with confidence. This TCR derives from an adult with an advanced solid tumor such as melanoma, head and neck, liver or kidney cancer. The starting material was CD4+ or CD8+ T cells sorted from blood, obtained in a trial of the OX40 agonist ivuxolimab. Here the CDR3 is given as CASSLGFNNSPLHF. The DNA reads as follows: TGTGCCAGTAGCCTTGGATTTAATAATTCACCCCTCCACTTT. Full variable domain (CDR3 extended with the reference TRBV19 and TRBJ1-6 proteins): DGGITQSPKYLFRKEGQNVTLSCEQNLNHDAMYWYRQDPGQGLRLIYYSQIVNDFQKGDIAEGYSVSREKKESFPLTVTSAQKNPTAFYLCASSLGFNNSPLHFGNGTRLTVT.